Below, one T cell receptor beta chain is given with its context. The antigen remains unidentified. TCRdb's table, derived via immunoSEQ multiplex PCR, lists solely in-frame clones and lacks some. The repertoire consists of about 500,000 clones, with about 89% occurring once and the leading ten covering 1.5% to 2%. The treatment here: roughly 19 received Ad26.COV2.S at low or high dose, single or two shots; several received placebo; per-sample allocation not given. Repertoires come from day 63 after the first vaccine or placebo injection. The source of the sample is a study of Ad26.COV2.S vaccination and SARS-CoV-2 variants. Findings and caveats of the study: Substantial response breadth was reportedly seen for spike-specific CD8+ and CD4+ T cells after vaccination. Total responses of T cells may have been underestimated by the analyses of TCR breadth and depth. Recipients of either vaccine or placebo displayed similar breadth of non-spike TCRs.

The CDR3 contains 12 residues. Trimming left V 0 bases short and J 11 bases short, with 11 bases between. Per germline, CDR1 GTSNPN and CDR2 SVGIG (reference sequence). This receptor was obtained from a person aged 18 to 59 who received the Ad26.COV2.S COVID-19 vaccine or a placebo. The chain is built from TRBV30 and TRBJ1-5; a weak D match, TRBD1 (5 bases). Here the sequenced sample was peripheral blood, taken in a trial of Ad26.COV2.S vaccine versus placebo. The CDR3 is CAWSVMGGSQHF. The CDR3 region has the DNA TGTGCCTGGAGTGTCATGGGGGGGTCCCAGCATTTT.